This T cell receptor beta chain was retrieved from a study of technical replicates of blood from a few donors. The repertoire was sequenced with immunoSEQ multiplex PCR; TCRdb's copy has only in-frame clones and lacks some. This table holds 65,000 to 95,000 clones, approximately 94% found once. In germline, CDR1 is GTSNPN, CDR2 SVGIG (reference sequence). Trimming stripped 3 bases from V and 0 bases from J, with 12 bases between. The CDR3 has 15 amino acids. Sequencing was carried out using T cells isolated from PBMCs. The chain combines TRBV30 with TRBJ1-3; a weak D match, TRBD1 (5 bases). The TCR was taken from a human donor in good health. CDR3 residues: CAWSPGLLSGNTIYF. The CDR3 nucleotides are TGTGCCTGGAGCCCGGGACTTCTCTCTGGAAACACCATATATTTT.